The 19 T cell receptor beta chains below all came from one sample that was sequenced in a study of blood T cell repertoires in COVID-19. Using immunoSEQ multiplex PCR, the repertoire was profiled, and TCRdb retains in-frame clones only, with some absent. In the table there are about 380,000 clones, over 65% of which are singletons. The sample consisted of peripheral blood. The receptor set was obtained from a human donor with acute or convalescent COVID-19. The donor label of this sample is uncertain.

CDR3 amino acids: CASSYELAGGYEQYF. As DNA, the CDR3 is TGTGCCAGCAGTTACGAGCTAGCGGGAGGTTACGAGCAGTACTTC. This chain joins TRBV6-2 or TRBV6-3 and TRBJ2-7; 11 bases fit TRBD2. This CDR3 comprises 15 residues. The J segment lost 4 bases and the V segment lost 2 bases, leaving 4 bases of the junction unmatched. Germline V gene sequence: CDR1 MNHEY, CDR2 SVGEGT.

The rearrangement uses TRBV29-1 and TRBJ1-5; 8 bases are shared with TRBD1. Per the germline V gene, CDR1 is SQVTM and CDR2 is ANQGSEA. The CDR3 runs to 13 residues. V lost 6 bases, J lost 6 bases, and 7 bases stayed unmatched. CDR3: CSVGQALGQPQHF. The DNA of the CDR3 is TGCAGCGTGGGACAGGCCTTGGGTCAGCCCCAGCATTTT.

V is TRBV30 and J is TRBJ1-2; TRBD1 agrees at 9 bases. Germline V gene sequence: CDR1 GTSNPN, CDR2 SVGIG (reference sequence). The CDR3 is made up of 14 amino acids. V trimming: 1 base; J trimming: 8 bases; junction bases outside the gene matches: 8. The chain's CDR3 is CAWSANPGTGGYTF. CDR3 DNA: TGTGCCTGGAGTGCGAATCCAGGGACAGGGGGCTACACCTTC.

The CDR3 reads CASMLQGTNQPQHF. CDR3 DNA: TGTGCCAGCATGCTACAGGGAACCAATCAGCCCCAGCATTTT. The rearrangement joins TRBV2 to TRBJ1-5; TRBD1 might be the D (6 bases). CDR1 is SNHLY and CDR2 is FYNNEI in the germline V gene. Trimming removed 7 bases from V and 3 bases from J, with 13 bases in between. This CDR3 contains 14 residues.

The sample holds a few counts of this clone. This chain connects TRBV7-9 to TRBJ2-7; D is ambiguous. CDR3 length: 12 residues. The V gene's germline CDR1 is SEHNR and CDR2 FQNEAQ (reference sequence). V shed 8 bases and J shed 4 bases, with 12 bases lying between them. CDR3 amino acids: CASGPNHYEQYF. DNA for the CDR3: TGTGCCAGCGGCCCCAATCATTACGAGCAGTACTTC.

The J gene is TRBJ2-7, the V gene TRBV5-1, with 16 positions matching TRBD2. CDR3 length: 18 residues. The germline V gene has CDR1 SGHRS and CDR2 YFSETQ. V lost 1 base, J lost 1 base, and 5 bases stayed unmatched. CDR3 sequence: CASSLRSGLAGGSYEQYF. The CDR3 region has the DNA TGCGCCAGCAGCTTGCGGTCGGGACTAGCGGGGGGGTCCTACGAGCAGTACTTC.

The chain is built from TRBV5-1 and TRBJ2-7; the match to TRBD1 covers 9 bases. CDR1 SGHRS and CDR2 YFSETQ come from the germline V gene. The CDR3 is made up of 17 amino acids. V was clipped by 4 bases and J by 2 bases; unmatched bases: 13. The CDR3 sequence is CASSRGGPGQGAYEQYF. CDR3 nucleotides: TGCGCCAGCAGCCGGGGAGGTCCGGGACAGGGTGCCTACGAGCAGTACTTC.

The chain is built from TRBV5-4 and TRBJ2-6, with TRBD1 identical over 10 bases. CDR1 SGHNT and CDR2 YYREEE come from the germline V gene (reference sequence). The trim removed 0 bases at V and 2 bases at J, leaving 2 bases unmatched. The length of the CDR3 is 17 residues. The chain's CDR3 is CASSLGQGATGANVLTF. CDR3 in DNA: TGTGCCAGCAGCTTGGGACAGGGGGCGACTGGGGCCAACGTCCTGACTTTC.

This chain uses TRBV2 with TRBJ2-1; D gene uncertain. The CDR3 is made up of 13 amino acids. Germline assignment: CDR1 SNHLY and CDR2 FYNNEI. The V gene lost 7 bases and the J gene lost 0 bases, with 7 bases spanning the gap. CDR3 nucleotides: TGTGCCAGCAAGGCTAGCTCCTACAATGAGCAGTTCTTC. Protein sequence: CASKASSYNEQFF. Full variable domain (rest looked up from reference TRBV2 and TRBJ2-1): EPEVTQTPSHQVTQMGQEVILRCVPISNHLYFYWYRQILGQKVEFLVSFYNNEISEKSEIFDDQFSVERPDGSNFTLKIRSTKLEDSAMYFCASKASSYNEQFFGPGTRLTVL.

About this clone: The same CDR3 can be traced to other DNA sequences in this sample. The chain recombines TRBV7-9 with TRBJ2-5; 9 bases align to TRBD1. The junction had 6 bases not matched to a gene; V was cut back by 4 bases and J by 6 bases. CDR1 and CDR2 (germline): SEHNR, FQNEAQ (reference sequence). This CDR3 comprises 14 residues. The CDR3 DNA sequence: TGTGCCAGCAGCTCGACAGGGGGTTTGAAGACCCAGTACTTC. Translation: CASSSTGGLKTQYF.

V gene TRBV14 combines with J gene TRBJ2-1; perhaps TRBD1 as D (6 bases). The CDR3 extends over 13 amino acids. Trimming stripped 4 bases from V and 6 bases from J, with 10 bases between. CDR1 and CDR2 from the germline V gene are SGHDN and FVKESK. For the CDR3, the DNA is TGTGCCAGCAGCCCCCAACAGGGCAATGAGCAGTTCTTC. It is translated as CASSPQQGNEQFF.

The rearrangement links TRBV5-6 to TRBJ1-4, with 11 bases matching TRBD1. The CDR3 extends over 18 amino acids. Germline V lookup: CDR1 SGHDT, CDR2 YYEEEE. The V gene end was trimmed by 2 bases and the J gene end by 4 bases; junction bases not matched to a gene: 10. CDR3 residues: CASSFFGQGAVGNEKLFF. In DNA, the CDR3 is TGTGCCAGCAGCTTCTTCGGACAGGGGGCGGTGGGTAATGAAAAACTGTTTTTT.

This clone was found once. The chain recombines TRBV4-2 with TRBJ2-7; 7 positions match TRBD2. The germline CDR1 and CDR2 sequences are LGHNA and YNFKEQ. V lost 4 bases and J lost 0; bases outside the gene matches: 9. This CDR3 contains 16 residues. CDR3 loop: CASSLLRGGSSYEQYF. Here the CDR3 DNA reads TGTGCCAGCAGCCTCCTAAGGGGCGGGAGCTCCTACGAGCAGTACTTC.

The chain uses TRBV5-1 and TRBJ2-1, with 15 bases that match TRBD2. V gave up 3 bases and J gave up 1 base; unmatched junction bases: 11. Germline loops: CDR1 SGHRS, CDR2 YFSETQ. The CDR3 is 20 amino acids. The CDR3 sequence: CASSSRPGLAGGSSYNEQFF. The CDR3 region has the DNA TGCGCCAGCAGCTCCCGACCGGGACTAGCGGGGGGTTCATCCTACAATGAGCAGTTCTTC.

The chain employs TRBV9 and TRBJ2-5; the D gene is possibly TRBD1 (6 bases). The CDR3 is 14 amino acids. Trimming took off 6 bases at V and 2 bases at J, with 14 bases between the two ends. Germline values: CDR1 SGDLS, CDR2 YYNGEE. CDR3 amino acids: CASNSGQFQETQYF. Here the CDR3 DNA reads TGTGCCAGCAACTCAGGACAGTTTCAAGAGACCCAGTACTTC.

The chain is built from TRBV4-1 and TRBJ2-3; TRBD2 is a possible D gene (6 bases). The CDR3 consists of 17 residues. The V and J ends lost 1 base and 3 bases respectively, with 17 bases between them. Germline V gives CDR1 MGHRA, CDR2 YSYEKL. CDR3 DNA sequence: TGCGCCAGCAGCCAAGGTCGGCTAGCGTCTTCGACAGATACGCAGTATTTT. This encodes CASSQGRLASSTDTQYF.

The CDR3 nucleotides are TGTGCCAGTAGTATGCCGGGCCGGGGGCCCCAGCATTTT. This codes for CASSMPGRGPQHF. This sequence joins TRBV19 and TRBJ1-5; D call uncertain. This CDR3 spans 13 amino acids. Trimming stripped 3 bases from V and 9 bases from J, with 12 bases between. Per the germline V gene, CDR1 is LNHDA and CDR2 is SQIVND (reference sequence).

The chain couples TRBV6-1 to TRBJ1-5; D gene ambiguous. V shed 4 bases and J shed 7 bases, with 29 bases lying between them. The germline CDR1 and CDR2 sequences are MNHNS and SASEGT. This CDR3 has 19 residues. In nucleotides, the CDR3 is TGTGCCAGCAGTGGGGGTACTTCCACTGGCTTACGTTCGGGGCAGCCCCAGCATTTT. It is translated as CASSGGTSTGLRSGQPQHF.

This clone was picked up a small number of times. The chain combines TRBV4-1 with TRBJ1-2; D uncertain. Germline CDR1 is MGHRA and CDR2 is YSYEKL. Trimming took off 0 bases at V and 5 bases at J, with 13 bases between the two ends. The CDR3 length is 15 residues. CDR3 loop: CASSQEPQAFYGYTF. DNA of the CDR3: TGCGCCAGCAGCCAAGAACCCCAGGCCTTTTATGGCTACACCTTC.